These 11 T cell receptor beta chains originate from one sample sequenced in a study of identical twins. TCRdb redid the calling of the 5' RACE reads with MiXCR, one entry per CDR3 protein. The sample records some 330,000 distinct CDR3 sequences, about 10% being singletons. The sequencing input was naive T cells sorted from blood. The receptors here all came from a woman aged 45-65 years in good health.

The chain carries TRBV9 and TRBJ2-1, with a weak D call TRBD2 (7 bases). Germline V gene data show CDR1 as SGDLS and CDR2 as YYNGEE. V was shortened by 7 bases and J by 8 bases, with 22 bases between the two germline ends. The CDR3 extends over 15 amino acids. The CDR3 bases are TGTGCCAGCGGCGGACTAGGAGGGGGGTCTTATGAGCAGTTCTTC. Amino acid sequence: CASGGLGGGSYEQFF.

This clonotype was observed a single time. The CDR3 nucleotides read TGTGCCAGCAGTTACGGACTAGCTTACGAGCAGTACGTC. This encodes CASSYGLAYEQYV. The chain couples TRBV11-3 to TRBJ2-7; 8 bases fit TRBD2. Germline V CDR1 and CDR2: SGHNT, YENEEA. This CDR3 is 13 amino acids long. J lost 4 bases, V lost 6 bases, and 5 bases had no gene match.

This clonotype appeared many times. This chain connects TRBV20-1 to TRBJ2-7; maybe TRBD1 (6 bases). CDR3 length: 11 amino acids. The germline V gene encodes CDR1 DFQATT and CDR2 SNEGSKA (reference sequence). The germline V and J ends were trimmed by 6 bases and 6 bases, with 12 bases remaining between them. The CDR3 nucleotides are TGCAGTGCAAGCAGGGGTGTCGAGCAGTACGTC. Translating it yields CSASRGVEQYV.

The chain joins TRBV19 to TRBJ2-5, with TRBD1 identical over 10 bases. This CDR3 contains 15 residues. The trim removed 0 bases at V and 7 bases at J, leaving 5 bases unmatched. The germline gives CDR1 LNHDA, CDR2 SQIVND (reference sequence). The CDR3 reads CASSIDRQGAGTQYF. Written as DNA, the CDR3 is TGTGCCAGTAGTATAGATCGACAGGGGGCGGGGACCCAGTACTTC.

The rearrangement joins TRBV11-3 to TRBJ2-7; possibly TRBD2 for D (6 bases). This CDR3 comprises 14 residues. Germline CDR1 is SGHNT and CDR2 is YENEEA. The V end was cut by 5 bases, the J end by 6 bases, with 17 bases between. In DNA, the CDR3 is TGTGCCAGCAGCCCCAGCCCCTCTAGCGCCGAGCAGTACGTC. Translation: CASSPSPSSAEQYV.

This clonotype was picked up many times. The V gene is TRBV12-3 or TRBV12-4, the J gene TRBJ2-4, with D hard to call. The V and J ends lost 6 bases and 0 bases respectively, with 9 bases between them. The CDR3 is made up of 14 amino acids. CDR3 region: CASSRRLAKNIQYF. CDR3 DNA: TGTGCCAGCAGCCGTCGCCTAGCCAAAAACATTCAGTACTTC.

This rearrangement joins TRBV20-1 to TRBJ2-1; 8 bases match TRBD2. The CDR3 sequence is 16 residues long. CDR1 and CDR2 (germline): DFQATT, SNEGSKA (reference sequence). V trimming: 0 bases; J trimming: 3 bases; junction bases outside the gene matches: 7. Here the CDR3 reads CSARDRAGVDYNEQFF. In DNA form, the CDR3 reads TGCAGTGCTAGAGATCGAGCGGGAGTCGACTACAATGAGCAGTTCTTC.

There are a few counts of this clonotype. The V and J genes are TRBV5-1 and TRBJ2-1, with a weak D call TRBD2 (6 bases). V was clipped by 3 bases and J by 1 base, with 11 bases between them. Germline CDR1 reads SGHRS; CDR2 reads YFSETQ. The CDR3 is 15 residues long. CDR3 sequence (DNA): TGCGCCAGCAGCTCGGAGGGCCAATCCTACAATGAGCAGTTCTTC. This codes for CASSSEGQSYNEQFF. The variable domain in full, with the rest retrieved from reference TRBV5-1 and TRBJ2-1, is KAGVTQTPRYLIKTRGQQVTLSCSPISGHRSVSWYQQTPGQGLQFLFEYFSETQRNKGNFPGRFSGRQFSNSRSEMNVSTLELGDSALYLCASSSEGQSYNEQFFGPGTRLTVL.

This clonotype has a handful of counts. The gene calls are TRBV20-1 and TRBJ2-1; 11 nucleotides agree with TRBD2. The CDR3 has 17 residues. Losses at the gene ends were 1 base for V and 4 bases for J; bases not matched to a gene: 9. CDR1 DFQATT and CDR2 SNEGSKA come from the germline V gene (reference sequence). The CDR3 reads CSARGLGLAAPYNEQFF. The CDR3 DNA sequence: TGCAGTGCTAGAGGATTGGGACTAGCGGCTCCGTACAATGAGCAGTTCTTC.

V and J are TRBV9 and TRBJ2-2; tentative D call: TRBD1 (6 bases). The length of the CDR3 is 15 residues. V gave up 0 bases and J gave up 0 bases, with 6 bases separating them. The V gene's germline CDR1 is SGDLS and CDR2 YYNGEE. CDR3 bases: TGTGCCAGCAGCGTAGGGACAGCGAACACCGGGGAGCTGTTTTTT. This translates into CASSVGTANTGELFF. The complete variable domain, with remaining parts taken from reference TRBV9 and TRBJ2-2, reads DSGVTQTPKHLITATGQRVTLRCSPRSGDLSVYWYQQSLDQGLQFLIQYYNGEERAKGNILERFSAQQFPDLHSELNLSSLELGDSALYFCASSVGTANTGELFFGEGSRLTVL.

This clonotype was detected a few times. The CDR3 nucleotides are TGCGCCAGCAGTGAGTTCTTCCGGGAGGGCCGTGATACGCAGTATTTT. It encodes CASSEFFREGRDTQYF. J is TRBJ2-3 and V is TRBV10-2; 8 bases map to TRBD2. V was clipped by 1 base and J by 6 bases; unmatched bases: 9. Germline-derived CDR1 and CDR2 are WSHSY and SAAADI. The CDR3 has 16 residues.